This T cell receptor (beta chain) is from a study of blood T cell repertoires in COVID-19. Overall study: The origin of the acute and convalescent COVID-19 samples was the United States, Italy and Spain. In each case, the material was cDNA or gDNA derived from T cells, B-cell-depleted T cells, or PBMCs.

The authors' processing: Estimates of nucleated cell counts were drawn from the amplification of reference gene primers. Profiled with immunoSEQ multiplex PCR; TCRdb holds only in-frame clones, not every one. The DNA was the basis for D and trimming; V, J and clone size are from that table. In the table there are about 70,000 clones, around 86% of which are singletons. This CDR3 is 15 amino acids long. The V gene's germline CDR1 is SGHTA and CDR2 FQGNSA. V lost 2 bases, J lost 1 base, and 11 bases lay in between. The rearrangement joins TRBV7-2 to TRBJ1-1, with a weak D call TRBD1 (5 bases). Sequenced: peripheral blood. The clonotype was recovered from a human donor in a cohort sampled during active COVID-19. CDR3 region: CASSLMGGENTEAFF. Here the CDR3 DNA reads TGTGCCAGCAGCTTAATGGGAGGGGAGAACACTGAAGCTTTCTTT.